A selection of T cell receptor beta chains follows, all from one sample in a study of post-analysis software for immune sequencing data. TCRdb processed the PCR reads anew with MiXCR; each CDR3 protein has one entry. The sample lists around 700,000 distinct CDR3 sequences; roughly three fifths were seen once. Sequencing input: blood. Every receptor here comes from a girl under 10 years old with multiple sclerosis. Each CDR3 is given with its conserved first and last residue. The order of the fields is V gene, CDR3 length, D gene, CDR3 protein. D genes are given only for firm matches.

TRBV7-3,16,-,CASSLAPGHLRYEQYF
TRBV7-9,14,TRBD1,CASSETGGKETQYF
TRBV29-1,12,-,CSGGPLNTEAFF
TRBV10-1,13,-,CASSDGVNTEAFF
TRBV29-1,11,-,CSVGLNTEAFF
TRBV12-5,12,-,CASGPSYYEQYF
TRBV6-1,15,TRBD2,CASSEKTSGQGTQYF
TRBV27,12,-,CASSFRGYEQYF
TRBV30,12,-,CAWDNQNTEAFF
TRBV7-6,13,-,CASSPRTYNEQFF
TRBV6-2/TRBV6-3,15,TRBD2,CASSRGLALYNEQFF
TRBV28,15,TRBD1,CASSRPGQNNYGYTF
TRBV7-9,9,-,CASIPGAFF
TRBV6-5,13,-,CASSSQEFGEQYF
TRBV20-1,13,TRBD1,CSAFGTGNYGYTF
TRBV20-1,15,-,CSALSGASSYNEQFF
TRBV20-1,15,TRBD2,CSASKAGRGTDTQYF
TRBV12-3/TRBV12-4,13,-,CASSLGSVDEQYF
TRBV9,15,-,CASSVAGAPYNEQFF